The 29 T cell receptor beta chains presented below share a single source sample, sequenced in a study of blood T cell repertoires in COVID-19. Produced via immunoSEQ multiplex PCR; TCRdb's table is partial and in-frame only. The data hold about 100,000 clones, with 85% to 90% observed a single time. The sample consisted of peripheral blood. The origin of the receptors is a human donor in a cohort sampled during active COVID-19.

The chain recombines TRBV28 with TRBJ1-2; TRBD1 agrees at 12 bases. V lost 6 bases to trimming and J lost 4 bases; unmatched junction nucleotides: 6. This CDR3 is built from 15 residues. CDR1 is MDHEN and CDR2 is SYDVKM in the germline V gene. For the CDR3, the DNA is TGTGCCAGCAGGAGGGACAGGGGGCGCGCCTATGGCTACACCTTC. Its translation is CASRRDRGRAYGYTF.

This chain joins TRBV5-1 and TRBJ1-1, with a possible D match to TRBD1 (6 bases). Germline assignment: CDR1 SGHRS and CDR2 YFSETQ. This CDR3 region has 14 residues. The V and J ends lost 4 bases and 3 bases respectively, with 13 bases between them. The CDR3 reads CASSPKGGHTEAFF. Written as DNA, the CDR3 is TGCGCCAGCAGCCCCAAAGGGGGTCACACTGAAGCTTTCTTT.

This clone has a handful of counts. The chain couples TRBV14 to TRBJ2-3; possible D gene TRBD1, 6 bases. The CDR3 consists of 14 residues. The germline CDR1 and CDR2 sequences are SGHDN and FVKESK. V was trimmed by 1 base and J by 8 bases, leaving 13 bases between them. CDR3 sequence: CASSQAYTGSTQYF. The CDR3 bases are TGTGCCAGCAGCCAAGCCTACACAGGGAGTACGCAGTATTTT.

This chain uses TRBV19 with TRBJ1-1; 7 positions match TRBD1. The CDR3 runs 14 residues. Trimming at V came to 8 bases and at J to 3 bases, leaving 9 bases not matched to a gene. CDR1 LNHDA and CDR2 SQIVND come from the germline V gene (reference sequence). The CDR3 nucleotides read TGTGCCAGTTACCCGACAGGGTCTTACACTGAAGCTTTCTTT. Translated, it gives CASYPTGSYTEAFF.

The chain is built from TRBV6-5 and TRBJ2-1; 9 nucleotides align to TRBD1. Germline V gene data show CDR1 as MNHEY and CDR2 as SVGAGI. The CDR3 has 16 residues. Trimming took 1 base from V and 6 from J; bases not matched to a gene: 7. The CDR3 DNA follows: TGTGCCAGCAGTTACTTGGCGGGACAGGGAGGCAATGAGCAGTTCTTC. Translated, it gives CASSYLAGQGGNEQFF.

This clone was found once. The CDR3 nucleotides read TGCAGCGGGCAGCGGGGGACAGGGGCTCAAGAGACCCAGTACTTC. Translating gives CSGQRGTGAQETQYF. The chain joins TRBV29-1 to TRBJ2-5, with 10 bases aligning to TRBD1. Losses at the gene ends were 7 bases for V and 2 bases for J; bases not matched to a gene: 10. CDR1 and CDR2 from the germline V gene are SQVTM and ANQGSEA. CDR3 length: 15 amino acids.

The chain uses TRBV18 and TRBJ2-3, with 9 bases fitting TRBD1. The ends lost 3 bases at V and 3 bases at J; junction bases unmatched: 7. The CDR3 is 16 residues long. CDR1 and CDR2 from the germline V gene are KGHSH and LQKENI. The CDR3, as DNA: TGTGCCAGCTCACCGACGGACAGGGGTCTAACAGATACGCAGTATTTT. Translated, it gives CASSPTDRGLTDTQYF.

This clone was picked up a small number of times. The chain joins TRBV4-1 to TRBJ1-1; TRBD1 matches 7 bases. J gave up 5 bases and V 0 bases, and 15 bases lay outside the gene matches. The CDR3 length is 18 residues. Germline values: CDR1 MGHRA, CDR2 YSYEKL. This chain's CDR3 is CASSQDRSQTGWITEAFF. CDR3 sequence (DNA): TGCGCCAGCAGCCAAGATCGCAGCCAGACAGGGTGGATAACTGAAGCTTTCTTT.

V usage is TRBV12-5 and J usage is TRBJ2-1, with 7 bases that match TRBD2. V lost 2 bases, J lost 8 bases, and 18 bases stayed unmatched. This CDR3 has 18 amino acids. CDR1 LGHNT and CDR2 FRNRAP come from the germline V gene. The CDR3 protein is CASGLIPDGLVSAHEQFF. The CDR3 bases are TGTGCTAGTGGTTTGATCCCCGACGGACTAGTCAGCGCACATGAGCAGTTCTTC.

The chain recombines TRBV28 with TRBJ1-2; D gene unclear. The CDR3 has 16 amino acids. Between the trimmed V and J ends, which lost 4 bases and 4 bases, there was a span of 19 bases. CDR1 MDHEN and CDR2 SYDVKM come from the germline V gene. CDR3 DNA sequence: TGTGCCAGCAGTTCAGAGGGTGGGGTAACCTTCTATGGCTACACCTTC. Translated: CASSSEGGVTFYGYTF.

Written as DNA, the CDR3 is TGTGCCAGCAGTTACAGCGATGAGCAGTTCTTC. Protein product: CASSYSDEQFF. The rearrangement joins TRBV6-5 to TRBJ2-1; the D is unclear. CDR3 size: 11 residues. Germline CDR1 is MNHEY and CDR2 is SVGAGI. The V end lost 2 bases, the J end lost 8 bases, and 4 bases lay between the germline ends.

The chain employs TRBV9 and TRBJ1-6; D perhaps matches TRBD1 (5 bases). V was shortened by 0 bases and J by 4 bases, with 8 bases between the two germline ends. This CDR3 has 15 amino acids. Germline lookup yields CDR1 SGDLS and CDR2 YYNGEE. CDR3 DNA sequence: TGTGCCAGCAGCGTAGAAGGGGTATATAATTCACCCCTCCACTTT. It codes for CASSVEGVYNSPLHF.

This clone was picked up many times. This chain links TRBV4-1 with TRBJ1-2; 9 positions agree with TRBD1. CDR3 length: 16 residues. Germline CDR1 reads MGHRA; CDR2 reads YSYEKL. Losses at the gene ends were 6 bases for V and 1 base for J; bases not matched to a gene: 9. The CDR3 protein is CASRNYGQGRNYGYTF. The CDR3 DNA reads TGCGCCAGCAGAAACTACGGACAGGGGCGTAACTATGGCTACACCTTC.

V is TRBV19 and J is TRBJ1-5; tentatively, D is TRBD1 (6 bases). This CDR3 is 13 amino acids long. Looked up from germline, CDR1 is LNHDA and CDR2 is SQIVND (reference sequence). V was cut by 7 bases and J by 5 bases, with 12 bases left in between. The CDR3 protein is CASTTQGDQPQHF. Here the CDR3 DNA reads TGTGCCAGTACCACACAGGGTGATCAGCCCCAGCATTTT.

V usage is TRBV5-1 and J usage is TRBJ2-7, with D unresolved. From germline, CDR1 is SGHRS and CDR2 YFSETQ. The V end lost 0 bases, the J end lost 4 bases, and 17 bases lay between the germline ends. The CDR3 runs 16 residues. Here the CDR3 reads CASSLASAGPIYEQYF. In nucleotides, the CDR3 is TGCGCCAGCAGCTTGGCCTCCGCAGGTCCTATTTACGAGCAGTACTTC.

This sequence joins TRBV20-1 and TRBJ2-1, with 11 bases fitting TRBD2. V was clipped by 3 bases and J by 12 bases; unmatched bases: 7. The CDR3 sequence is 13 residues long. Per the germline V gene, CDR1 is DFQATT and CDR2 is SNEGSKA (reference sequence). The CDR3 region is CSASWGLAGGQFF. The CDR3 DNA sequence: TGCAGTGCTAGTTGGGGCCTAGCGGGAGGGCAGTTCTTC.

This rearrangement joins TRBV5-5 to TRBJ1-6; 9 bases match TRBD1. The germline CDR1 and CDR2 sequences are SGHKS and YYEKEE (reference sequence). V was clipped by 4 bases and J by 7 bases; unmatched bases: 6. This CDR3 contains 15 residues. The CDR3 nucleotides read TGTGCCAGCAGCCCCGGGACAGGGTCAAATTCACCCCTCCACTTT. Translation gives CASSPGTGSNSPLHF.

The chain couples TRBV3-1 (or the pseudogene TRBV3-2) to TRBJ2-7; possibly TRBD2 for D (6 bases). V lost 4 bases to trimming and J lost 2 bases, with 15 bases between them. The CDR3 is made up of 15 amino acids. The germline V gene has CDR1 LGHDT and CDR2 YNNKEL (reference sequence). CDR3 region: CASSPWGVLAYEQYF. The CDR3 DNA is TGTGCCAGCAGCCCCTGGGGGGTACTAGCCTACGAGCAGTACTTC.

CDR3 DNA: TGTGCCAGCAGCTCCAGGACTAGATCCCATGAGCAGTTCTTC. It codes for CASSSRTRSHEQFF. V usage is TRBV7-3 and J usage is TRBJ2-1, with 7 positions matching TRBD2. Germline V CDR1 and CDR2: SGHTA, FQGTGA. V trimming: 4 bases; J trimming: 8 bases; junction bases outside the gene matches: 8. This CDR3 contains 14 residues.

V gene TRBV10-3 combines with J gene TRBJ2-4, with D possibly TRBD1 on 5 matching bases. The germline CDR1 and CDR2 sequences are ENHRY and SYGVKD. V lost 0 bases, J lost 8 bases, and 14 bases lay in between. The CDR3 runs 15 residues. The CDR3 DNA reads TGTGCCATCAGTGAGTCTAGATTAGGGGTTGACATTCAGTACTTC. Translated: CAISESRLGVDIQYF.

This clone was picked up a small number of times. The J gene is TRBJ2-1, the V gene TRBV9; 8 nucleotides agree with TRBD1. The CDR3 sequence is 17 residues long. The ends lost 1 base at V and 9 bases at J; junction bases unmatched: 15. Germline V CDR1 and CDR2: SGDLS, YYNGEE. DNA for the CDR3: TGTGCCAGCAGCGTAATCCGGCAGGGGGCGAATCTGATTGAGCAGTTCTTC. Its protein product is CASSVIRQGANLIEQFF.

The CDR3, as DNA: TGTGCCAGCAGTCTAGCGGGCACAGATACGCAGTATTTT. This codes for CASSLAGTDTQYF. The rearrangement uses TRBV4-2 and TRBJ2-3; TRBD2 aligns across 7 bases. The CDR3 loop spans 13 amino acids. Germline lookup yields CDR1 LGHNA and CDR2 YNFKEQ. Trimming removed 6 bases from V and 1 base from J; junction bases left unmatched: 1.

The chain couples TRBV5-6 to TRBJ1-6; TRBD1 is a possible D gene (5 bases). The germline gives CDR1 SGHDT, CDR2 YYEEEE. The V gene lost 4 bases and the J gene lost 8 bases, with 19 bases spanning the gap. The CDR3 loop spans 16 amino acids. The CDR3 nucleotides are TGTGCCAGCAGCCCCCTCGGGGGTCGGATTGATTCACCCCTCCACTTT. Translating it yields CASSPLGGRIDSPLHF.

The V and J genes are TRBV18 and TRBJ1-3; tentative D call: TRBD1 (5 bases). The CDR3 totals 15 residues. Germline assignment: CDR1 KGHSH and CDR2 LQKENI. Deletions cut 3 bases from V and 4 bases from J, with 13 bases between. The CDR3 is CASSPVRASGNTIYF. In DNA form, the CDR3 reads TGTGCCAGCTCACCGGTCAGGGCGAGCGGAAACACCATATATTTT.

The J gene is TRBJ2-7, the V gene TRBV5-1; D possibly corresponds to TRBD1 (6 bases). The germline V and J ends were trimmed by 4 bases and 4 bases, with 12 bases remaining between them. Germline V lookup: CDR1 SGHRS, CDR2 YFSETQ. The CDR3 extends over 13 amino acids. The CDR3: CASSAETGYEQYF. The CDR3, as DNA: TGCGCCAGCAGCGCGGAAACAGGGTACGAGCAGTACTTC.

The chain is built from TRBV14 and TRBJ2-1, with D possibly matching TRBD2 (6 bases). Trimming took off 2 bases at V and 6 bases at J, with 17 bases between the two ends. Germline CDR1 is SGHDN and CDR2 is FVKESK. The CDR3 has 16 residues. DNA for the CDR3: TGTGCCAGCAGCCAATTGGACGGGAGAATGGGCAATGAGCAGTTCTTC. The encoded protein is CASSQLDGRMGNEQFF. Full variable domain (outside the CDR3, taken from reference TRBV14 and TRBJ2-1): EAGVTQFPSHSVIEKGQTVTLRCDPISGHDNLYWYRRVMGKEIKFLLHFVKESKQDESGMPNNRFLAERTGGTYSTLKVQPAELEDSGVYFCASSQLDGRMGNEQFFGPGTRLTVL.

The chain recombines TRBV25-1 with TRBJ1-6; maybe TRBD1 (5 bases). The V end was cut by 7 bases, the J end by 4 bases, with 11 bases between. CDR3 length: 14 amino acids. From germline, CDR1 is MGHDK and CDR2 SYGVNS. DNA for the CDR3: TGTGCCAGCACCTTAGGGGCGTATAATTCACCCCTCCACTTT. Its protein is CASTLGAYNSPLHF.

The V and J genes are TRBV21-1 and TRBJ2-4; the D call in the table, TRBD1, was not verified against the DNA. TRBV21-1 is reported as a pseudogene. The CDR3 is made up of 18 amino acids. The CDR3 here is CASSLGQGAMDPKNIQYF. The CDR3, as DNA: TGTGCCAGCAGCCTGGGACAGGGGGCGATGGATCCCAAAAACATTCAGTACTTC.

CDR3 in DNA: TGTGCCAGCAGTTTATCGGTCCGGGTTAGTTTTTTGGGAGATCAGCCCCAGCATTTT. Its protein is CASSLSVRVSFLGDQPQHF. The chain employs TRBV28 and TRBJ1-5; D unclear. The V and J ends lost 1 base and 5 bases respectively, with 24 bases between them. CDR1 is MDHEN and CDR2 is SYDVKM in the germline V gene. The CDR3 consists of 19 residues.